This T cell receptor beta chain was obtained from a study of T cells expressing NK-cell markers. Study-wide context: Seven of the eight sequenced donors were HCMV-seropositive; one was seronegative. General study results and limits: NKG2C+ dominant clonotype frequencies in roughly six donors were roughly 1.0-7.5% of CD8+ T cells. These clonotypes also led the CD3+CD56-NKG2C+ fraction in a handful of donors.

As concerns this clonotype: Antigen: not known.

UMIs accompanied the 5'RACE template switching by which TCR beta cDNA was made. TCRdb re-called the 5' RACE reads; one entry per CDR3 protein, DNA not given. Recorded here are 200,000 to 300,000 distinct CDR3 sequences; the top ten clones represent roughly 0.4%. The CDR3 sequence is 21 residues long. Sequencing was performed on blood T cells: a sorted CD56 or NKG2C T cell subset, CD4+ or CD8+ T cells, or bulk PBMC T cells (not recorded which). The rearrangement uses TRBV12-3 or TRBV12-4 and TRBJ2-6; TCRdb designates TRBD1, a call that cannot be tested without DNA. The sequence came from a man aged 18 to 35 in good health. The CDR3 protein is CASSLVARGLGFSSGANVLTF.